The rows below give T cell receptor beta chains drawn from one sample of a study of blood T cells in healthy people across ages. TCRdb used MiXCR to reprocess the 5' RACE reads, holding one entry per CDR3 protein. Counted here are 550,000 to 700,000 distinct CDR3 sequences, 27% occurring once; the ten biggest clones make up about 18%. Material for sequencing was blood. The receptors originated from a woman aged 70-85 years in good health. Both conserved end residues are part of each CDR3. The D gene is left open where the match is weak. Clone size appears in some rows only: once, few, many, or a class for an expanded clone.

clone size	D gene	V gene	CDR3 length	J gene	CDR3 protein	CDR3 DNA
-	-	TRBV10-3	12	TRBJ2-1	CAISGQYNEQFF	TGTGCCATCAGTGGTCAATACAATGAGCAGTTCTTC
-	-	TRBV4-2	15	TRBJ1-1	CASSQETSALAQAFF	TGTGCCAGCAGCCAAGAGACGTCAGCCCTTGCCCAAGCTTTCTTT
-	-	TRBV6-6	14	TRBJ1-2	CASSYGAGNYGYTF	TGTGCCAGCAGTTACGGCGCAGGGAACTATGGCTACACCTTC
few	-	TRBV7-2	17	TRBJ1-1	CASSSQGGLRSNTEAFF	TGTGCCAGCAGCTCACAGGGAGGGTTAAGGAGTAACACTGAAGCTTTCTTT
-	-	TRBV7-3	13	TRBJ1-1	CASSLTSRREAFF	TGTGCCAGCAGCTTAACGTCCCGAAGAGAAGCTTTCTTT
-	-	TRBV6-6	15	TRBJ2-3	CASRKRADGTDTQYF	TGTGCCAGCAGGAAAAGAGCGGACGGCACAGATACGCAGTATTTT
-	-	TRBV21-1	18	TRBJ2-1	CASSKEPPVRGEDNEQFF	TGTGCCAGCAGCAAAGAACCCCCCGTGCGGGGGGAGGACAATGAGCAGTTCTTC
-	TRBD2	TRBV20-1	15	TRBJ2-3	CSARASGLGTDTQYF	TGCAGTGCTAGAGCTAGCGGGTTAGGCACAGATACGCAGTATTTT
-	-	TRBV11-3	14	TRBJ1-2	CASSFRGREGGYTF	TGTGCCAGCAGCTTCCGGGGCAGGGAAGGCGGCTACACCTTC
few	TRBD2	TRBV12-3/TRBV12-4	15	TRBJ2-2	CASSSAGGPTGELFF	TGTGCCAGCAGTTCAGCGGGGGGGCCTACCGGGGAGCTGTTTTTT
-	TRBD1	TRBV20-1	12	TRBJ1-2	CSSTGGNYGYTF	TGCAGTTCGACAGGGGGAAACTATGGCTACACCTTC
-	-	TRBV12-3/TRBV12-4	12	TRBJ2-7	CASRRGLNEQYF	TGTGCCAGCAGGCGAGGTCTAAACGAGCAGTACTTC
few	-	TRBV25-1	14	TRBJ2-5	CASSEYWVAETQYF	TGTGCCAGCAGTGAATATTGGGTCGCGGAGACCCAGTACTTC
-	-	TRBV29-1	12	TRBJ2-3	CSGVASTDTQYF	TGCAGCGGAGTAGCTAGCACAGATACGCAGTATTTT
-	-	TRBV5-1	15	TRBJ2-7	CASSLGQGFAYEQYF	TGCGCCAGCAGCTTGGGGCAGGGGTTTGCCTACGAGCAGTACTTC
few	-	TRBV11-3	12	TRBJ2-5	CTSSSEQETQYF	TGTACCAGCAGCTCCGAGCAAGAGACCCAGTACTTC
many	-	TRBV12-3/TRBV12-4	13	TRBJ2-5	CASQWTDQETQYF	TGTGCCAGCCAGTGGACGGACCAAGAGACCCAGTACTTC
few	-	TRBV10-3	14	TRBJ2-2	CATLTTANTGELFF	TGTGCCACCTTGACCACTGCGAACACCGGGGAGCTGTTTTTT
few	-	TRBV5-8	19	TRBJ2-5	CASSLYQFVGVGTQETQYF	TGTGCCAGCAGCTTGTATCAATTCGTCGGGGTCGGGACACAAGAGACCCAGTACTTC
-	-	TRBV6-7	14	TRBJ2-3	CASRGITSPDTQYF	TGTGCCAGCAGGGGGATTACTTCGCCGGATACGCAGTATTTT
many	-	TRBV5-6	15	TRBJ1-6	CASSFSSAHNSPLHF	TGTGCCAGCAGCTTCTCGAGTGCTCATAATTCACCCCTCCACTTT
few	TRBD1	TRBV5-1	15	TRBJ2-2	CASSVGTGNTGELFF	TGCGCCAGCAGCGTGGGGACAGGGAACACCGGGGAGCTGTTTTTT
-	TRBD2	TRBV5-1	16	TRBJ2-3	CASSPPGGVPTDTQYF	TGCGCCAGCAGCCCGCCTGGGGGGGTCCCCACAGATACGCAGTATTTT
-	-	TRBV18	15	TRBJ1-3	CASSHRDGNGNTIYF	TGTGCCAGCTCACATCGGGACGGAAATGGAAACACCATATATTTT
many	-	TRBV7-2	13	TRBJ1-4	CASSLERLEKLFF	TGTGCCAGCAGCTTAGAGAGACTGGAAAAACTGTTTTTT
few	TRBD2	TRBV20-1	16	TRBJ2-3	CSARGAPSGGVNTQYF	TGCAGTGCTCGAGGGGCCCCGAGCGGGGGTGTAAATACGCAGTATTTT
-	-	TRBV20-1	14	TRBJ2-1	CSARFGANTDEQFF	TGCAGTGCTAGATTCGGGGCTAATACCGATGAGCAGTTCTTC
-	-	TRBV6-2/TRBV6-3	15	TRBJ2-7	CASSSGDPLLREQYF	TGTGCCAGCAGTTCGGGGGATCCGTTACTACGCGAGCAGTACTTC
-	-	TRBV24-1	18	TRBJ2-1	CATSDSLRGGLIPYEQFF	TGTGCCACCAGTGATTCCCTTCGAGGTGGGCTAATACCCTATGAGCAGTTCTTC
-	TRBD1	TRBV2	16	TRBJ1-2	CASSPGQGYRGAGYTF	TGTGCCAGCAGTCCGGGACAGGGGTATCGAGGAGCTGGCTACACCTTC
few	-	TRBV27	15	TRBJ1-6	CASSLISGGNSPLHF	TGTGCCAGCAGTTTAATAAGCGGGGGTAATTCACCCCTCCACTTT
few	TRBD2	TRBV5-1	21	TRBJ2-2	CASSLVGPGLAGAVNTGELFF	TGCGCCAGCAGCTTGGTAGGGCCAGGACTAGCGGGGGCTGTGAACACCGGGGAGCTGTTTTTT
-	-	TRBV3-1	14	TRBJ2-3	CASSVDYFTDTQYF	TGTGCCAGCAGCGTTGACTACTTCACAGATACGCAGTATTTT
-	TRBD2	TRBV7-9	16	TRBJ2-5	CASSSTGTSGQETQYF	TGTGCCAGCAGCTCCACCGGGACTAGCGGGCAAGAGACCCAGTACTTC
-	-	TRBV7-2	15	TRBJ2-1	CASSLAWGPYNEQFF	TGTGCCAGCAGCTTAGCATGGGGCCCCTACAATGAGCAGTTCTTC
-	-	TRBV7-9	13	TRBJ1-1	CASSLASVTEAFF	TGTGCCAGCAGCTTAGCCTCAGTGACTGAAGCTTTCTTT
-	-	TRBV20-1	14	TRBJ1-1	CSALDISDRYEAFF	TGCAGTGCTTTGGACATCTCGGATCGCTATGAAGCTTTCTTT
-	-	TRBV5-1	15	TRBJ2-7	CASSLVGGVFHEQYF	TGCGCCAGCAGCTTGGTAGGGGGAGTGTTCCACGAGCAGTACTTC
few	TRBD2	TRBV4-2	17	TRBJ2-1	CASSQAPLAGAYNEQFF	TGTGCCAGCAGCCAGGCTCCCCTAGCGGGGGCCTACAATGAGCAGTTCTTC
few	-	TRBV12-3/TRBV12-4	13	TRBJ2-7	CASRAESRYEQYF	TGTGCCAGCAGGGCGGAAAGTCGATACGAGCAGTACTTC
-	-	TRBV28	12	TRBJ2-3	CASSFPADTQYF	TGTGCCAGCAGTTTCCCCGCAGATACGCAGTATTTT